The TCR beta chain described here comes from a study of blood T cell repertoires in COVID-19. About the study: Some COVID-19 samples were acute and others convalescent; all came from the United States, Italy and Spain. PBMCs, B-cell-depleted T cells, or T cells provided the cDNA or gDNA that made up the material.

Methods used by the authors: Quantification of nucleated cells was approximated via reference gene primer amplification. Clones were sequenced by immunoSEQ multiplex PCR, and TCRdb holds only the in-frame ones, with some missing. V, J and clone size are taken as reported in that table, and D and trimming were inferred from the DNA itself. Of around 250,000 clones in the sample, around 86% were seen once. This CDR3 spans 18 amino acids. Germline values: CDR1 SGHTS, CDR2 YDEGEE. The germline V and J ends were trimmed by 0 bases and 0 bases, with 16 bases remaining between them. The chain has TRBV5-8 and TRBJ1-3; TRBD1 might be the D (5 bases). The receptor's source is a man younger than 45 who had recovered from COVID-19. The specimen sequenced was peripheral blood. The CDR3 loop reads CASSLEETVSYSGNTIYF. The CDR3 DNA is TGTGCCAGCAGCTTGGAAGAGACAGTTTCCTACTCTGGAAACACCATATATTTT.